This TCR beta chain originates from a study of T cells in Graves' hyperthyroidism and ophthalmopathy. Study-level points and caveats: Stable hyperthyroidism and ophthalmopathy were separated using 13 V-J signatures.

Germline V gene lookup returns CDR1 LNHDA and CDR2 SQIVND (reference sequence). Trimming removed 4 bases at V and 3 bases at J, with 9 bases between. This CDR3 is 13 amino acids long. It was RNA transcripts that yielded the amplified TCR beta CDR3 regions. TCR CDR3 underwent first-round RT-PCR with the HTBI primer set. TCRdb re-analysed the multiplex PCR reads in MiXCR, keeping a single row per CDR3 protein. The data show 640,000 or so distinct CDR3 sequences, with approximately 15% seen just once and 4.3% held by the top ten. There are many counts of this clonotype. Its antigen is not known. This clonotype originated in a woman in her thirties or forties with Graves' ophthalmopathy. Specimen: blood. V usage is TRBV19 and J usage is TRBJ2-5; no clear D gene. Written as DNA, the CDR3 is TGTGCCAGTAGTAGTCCTAGTAAAGAGACCCAGTACTTC. Encoded protein: CASSSPSKETQYF.